This T cell receptor (beta chain) was documented in a study of OX40 agonist ivuxolimab in advanced cancers. Study overall: The dose-escalation group included hepatocellular carcinoma, melanoma, renal cell carcinoma and head and neck cancer.

Only in-frame clones appear in the TCRdb table, and some are missing; sequencing was by immunoSEQ multiplex PCR. The sample includes about 35,000 clones, under 90% of them seen just once. The germline V gene encodes CDR1 PRHDT and CDR2 FYEKMQ (reference sequence). The CDR3 runs 14 residues. Trimming removed 5 bases from V and 7 bases from J; junction bases left unmatched: 8. This specimen was CD4+ or CD8+ T cells sorted from blood, taken in a trial of the OX40 agonist ivuxolimab. This TCR came from an adult with an advanced solid tumor such as melanoma, head and neck, liver or kidney cancer. The gene calls are TRBV13 and TRBJ2-7; TRBD1 matches 10 bases. The CDR3 bases are TGTGCCAGCAGCGCACCCGGGACAGGGGAAGAGCAGTACTTC. Amino acid sequence: CASSAPGTGEEQYF. Drawing the rest from reference TRBV13 and TRBJ2-7, the complete variable domain is AAGVIQSPRHLIKEKRETATLKCYPIPRHDTVYWYQQGPGQDPQFLISFYEKMQSDKGSIPDRFSAQQFSDYHSELNMSSLELGDSALYFCASSAPGTGEEQYFGPGTRLTVT.